This is a list of T cell receptor beta chains from one sample in a study of early T cells in non-severe SARS-CoV-2 infection. TCRdb re-derived calls from the 5' RACE reads in MiXCR, one entry per CDR3 protein. The data hold fewer than 120,000 distinct CDR3 sequences, with about 12% observed a single time. Material: whole blood, obtained at baseline. All receptors come from an adult who was a healthcare worker with PCR-confirmed SARS-CoV-2 infection or an uninfected control (not recorded which). Both conserved end residues are trimmed from each CDR3. Each record gives: J gene, V gene, CDR3 protein.

TRBJ2-2,TRBV27,ASSRGRGELF
TRBJ2-3,TRBV5-6,ASTLTLAGGGDTQY
TRBJ1-1,TRBV20-1,SAPKLGAEAF
TRBJ2-2,TRBV7-3,ASSGAGAGSGELF
TRBJ1-4,TRBV12-3/TRBV12-4,ASSFGDRANEKLF
TRBJ2-3,TRBV9,ASSVNELSSTDTQY
TRBJ1-2,TRBV12-3/TRBV12-4,ASQAGINYGYT
TRBJ2-1,TRBV7-2,ASSFSGIPEQF
TRBJ2-2,TRBV29-1,SVEDMDTGELF
TRBJ2-5,TRBV6-5,ASSQDPAGGTQY
TRBJ2-3,TRBV5-1,ASSIKYSSTDTQY
TRBJ1-1,TRBV5-1,ASSTYRGPTEAF
TRBJ2-1,TRBV5-6,ASTLKDAYQQF
TRBJ1-5,TRBV2,ASSWRGARQPQH